The next 24 T cell receptor beta chains were all read from a single sample in a study of T cell responses to AZD1222 COVID-19 vaccine. Generated by immunoSEQ multiplex PCR, the TCRdb table keeps only in-frame clones and is missing some. The sample holds approximately 77,000 clones; over 75% are singletons and the top ten take roughly 3.1%. This sample comprised peripheral blood, obtained 28 days after the second AZD1222 dose. The receptors here all came from an adult who received the AZD1222 COVID-19 vaccine.

CDR3 sequence (DNA): TGTGCCACCGCAGGGGGGGAAGGAGATGGCTACACCTTC. It specifies CATAGGEGDGYTF. The chain is built from TRBV24-1 and TRBJ1-2; 7 positions agree with TRBD1. V shed 9 bases, J shed 6 bases, and the junction held 9 bases outside the gene matches. Per germline, CDR1 KGHDR and CDR2 SFDVKD. The CDR3 covers 13 residues.

CDR3: CASSLKAGTEAFF. The DNA for the CDR3 is TGTGCCAGCAGTTTAAAGGCTGGGACTGAAGCTTTCTTT. The V and J genes are TRBV12-3 or TRBV12-4 and TRBJ1-1; D unresolved. Trimming removed 2 bases at V and 5 bases at J, with 9 bases between. The CDR3 is made up of 13 amino acids.

J is TRBJ1-4 and V is TRBV5-6; 8 positions match TRBD1. The germline V gene encodes CDR1 SGHDT and CDR2 YYEEEE. This CDR3 region has 17 residues. After removal of 0 bases from V and 2 bases from J, the junction contained 6 bases not matched to a gene. CDR3 nucleotides: TGTGCCAGCAGCTTGGCACGACAGGGGCTCACTAATGAAAAACTGTTTTTT. This translates into CASSLARQGLTNEKLFF.

The rearrangement joins TRBV6-5 to TRBJ2-4, with D possibly matching TRBD2 (5 bases). The CDR3 extends over 15 amino acids. Looked up from germline, CDR1 is MNHEY and CDR2 is SVGAGI. V was cut by 5 bases and J by 3 bases, with 14 bases left in between. Written as DNA, the CDR3 is TGTGCCAGCAGTCATTACGTCGGGGACAAAAACATTCAGTACTTC. Translating gives CASSHYVGDKNIQYF.

The chain combines TRBV29-1 with TRBJ2-3, with 7 bases identical to TRBD2. Germline values: CDR1 SQVTM, CDR2 ANQGSEA. Trimming cost V 6 bases and J 1 base; bases outside gene matches: 7. CDR3 size: 14 residues. The CDR3: CSVGRGWGTDTQYF. As DNA, the CDR3 is TGCAGCGTGGGGAGGGGATGGGGCACAGATACGCAGTATTTT.

This chain links TRBV7-8 with TRBJ1-6; D not certain. The V gene lost 6 bases and the J gene lost 0 bases, with 12 bases spanning the gap. This CDR3 spans 16 amino acids. In germline, CDR1 is SGHVS, CDR2 FQNEAQ. DNA for the CDR3: TGTGCCAGCAGTTCCGGCGGAAGCTCCTATAATTCACCCCTCCACTTT. This gives the protein CASSSGGSSYNSPLHF.

This clone is a singleton in its sample. The CDR3 DNA reads TGTGCCAGCAGCGTAAGGGACAATGAGCAGTTCTTC. It translates to CASSVRDNEQFF. The chain joins TRBV9 to TRBJ2-1; D gene uncertain. Between the trimmed V and J ends, which lost 1 base and 5 bases, there was a span of 4 bases. The CDR3 loop spans 12 amino acids. Germline values: CDR1 SGDLS, CDR2 YYNGEE. Based on the CDR3 plus reference TRBV9 and TRBJ2-1, the full variable domain is DSGVTQTPKHLITATGQRVTLRCSPRSGDLSVYWYQQSLDQGLQFLIQYYNGEERAKGNILERFSAQQFPDLHSELNLSSLELGDSALYFCASSVRDNEQFFGPGTRLTVL.

The chain employs TRBV30 and TRBJ1-6, with a possible D match to TRBD1 (6 bases). V dropped 0 bases and J dropped 10 bases, with 13 bases sitting between them. The CDR3 runs 14 residues. Germline CDR1 GTSNPN, CDR2 SVGIG (reference sequence). CDR3 residues: CAWSVIQGNSPLHF. The CDR3 coding sequence is TGTGCCTGGAGTGTAATCCAGGGGAACTCACCCCTCCACTTT.

The V gene is TRBV5-1, the J gene TRBJ2-1; 7 bases line up with TRBD2. Trimming took 0 bases from V and 8 from J; bases not matched to a gene: 8. Germline CDR1 SGHRS, CDR2 YFSETQ. This CDR3 has 15 residues. The DNA of the CDR3 is TGCGCCAGCAGCTTGGGACGGACTAGTGGGGATGAGCAGTTCTTC. This gives the protein CASSLGRTSGDEQFF.

This chain links TRBV27 with TRBJ2-1, with TRBD2 matching over 7 bases. This CDR3 has 15 amino acids. The junction had 3 bases not matched to a gene; V was cut back by 3 bases and J by 1 base. Per germline, CDR1 MNHEY and CDR2 SMNVEV (reference sequence). CDR3 sequence reads: CASSFPGGSYNEQFF. CDR3 nucleotide sequence: TGTGCCAGCAGTTTTCCGGGGGGATCCTACAATGAGCAGTTCTTC.

The table lists this clone with a few counts. The chain joins TRBV12-3 or TRBV12-4 to TRBJ1-6; weak D call: TRBD1 (5 bases). CDR3 length: 13 residues. Trimming left V 0 bases short and J 17 bases short, with 14 bases between. The CDR3 DNA reads as TGTGCCAGCAGTTTAGCGCTGGGGGACCCCTTCCACTTT. Protein: CASSLALGDPFHF.

The V and J genes are TRBV14 and TRBJ2-3; D is ambiguous. The V gene lost 0 bases and the J gene lost 4 bases, with 8 bases spanning the gap. Per germline, CDR1 SGHDN and CDR2 FVKESK. The CDR3 loop spans 14 amino acids. CDR3 residues: CASSQDRASDTQYF. DNA of the CDR3: TGTGCCAGCAGCCAAGATCGAGCTTCAGATACGCAGTATTTT.

The V gene is TRBV19, the J gene TRBJ1-5, with 9 bases lining up with TRBD1. The CDR3 runs to 15 residues. Trimming cost V 7 bases and J 3 bases; bases outside gene matches: 7. Germline V gene sequence: CDR1 LNHDA, CDR2 SQIVND (reference sequence). The CDR3: CASIGTGPHNQPQHF. The CDR3 nucleotides read TGTGCCAGTATCGGGACAGGGCCCCACAATCAGCCCCAGCATTTT.

The chain is built from TRBV27 and TRBJ1-2; D remains unclear. Germline V gene sequence: CDR1 MNHEY, CDR2 SMNVEV (reference sequence). This CDR3 contains 13 residues. V was cut by 5 bases and J by 4 bases, with 11 bases left in between. In DNA, the CDR3 is TGTGCCAGCAGTGAGGACGGCCTCTATGGCTACACCTTC. Amino acid sequence: CASSEDGLYGYTF.

The chain combines TRBV4-1 with TRBJ1-2, with a tentative D call TRBD1 (6 bases). Trimming took off 2 bases at V and 4 bases at J, with 11 bases between the two ends. The germline V gene has CDR1 MGHRA and CDR2 YSYEKL. The CDR3 sequence is 14 residues long. CDR3 region: CASSQPGQPYGYTF. The CDR3 DNA follows: TGCGCCAGCAGCCAACCCGGACAGCCCTATGGCTACACCTTC.

The V call is TRBV7-9, the J call TRBJ1-1, with TRBD1 as a possible D gene (5 bases). The CDR3 contains 14 residues. The germline V and J ends were trimmed by 6 bases and 3 bases, with 14 bases remaining between them. Germline loops: CDR1 SEHNR, CDR2 FQNEAQ (reference sequence). CDR3: CASRSGGDDTEAFF. The CDR3 DNA is TGTGCCAGCAGAAGCGGGGGGGACGACACTGAAGCTTTCTTT.

The chain employs TRBV5-1 and TRBJ1-4; 7 nucleotides line up with TRBD1. The length of the CDR3 is 16 residues. Germline CDR1 SGHRS, CDR2 YFSETQ. V shed 5 bases, J shed 0 bases, and the junction held 7 bases outside the gene matches. The CDR3 region has the DNA TGCGCCAGCAGAAAAGACAGGGCAACAACTAATGAAAAACTGTTTTTT. This gives the protein CASRKDRATTNEKLFF.

V gene TRBV25-1 combines with J gene TRBJ1-1, with D perhaps matching TRBD1 (6 bases). The V and J ends lost 1 base and 5 bases respectively, with 11 bases between them. Germline V gene sequence: CDR1 MGHDK, CDR2 SYGVNS. This CDR3 comprises 14 residues. CDR3 in DNA: TGTGCCAGCAGTGAATTTTCAGGGGAGACTGAAGCTTTCTTT. This translates into CASSEFSGETEAFF.

The CDR3 spells CASSAGTGTNTEAFF. The CDR3 DNA is TGTGCCAGCAGCGCAGGGACAGGGACGAACACTGAAGCTTTCTTT. The chain has TRBV9 and TRBJ1-1, with TRBD1 identical over 9 bases. This CDR3 comprises 15 residues. The germline V gene encodes CDR1 SGDLS and CDR2 YYNGEE. Unmatched junction bases numbered 4, after V lost 3 bases and J lost 1 base. Looking up the rest from reference TRBV9 and TRBJ1-1 gives the full variable domain: DSGVTQTPKHLITATGQRVTLRCSPRSGDLSVYWYQQSLDQGLQFLIQYYNGEERAKGNILERFSAQQFPDLHSELNLSSLELGDSALYFCASSAGTGTNTEAFFGQGTRLTVV.

The rearrangement joins TRBV9 to TRBJ1-3; D remains unclear. The CDR3 is 13 amino acids. The germline CDR1 and CDR2 sequences are SGDLS and YYNGEE. V lost 0 bases to trimming and J lost 2 bases, with 3 bases between them. CDR3 loop: CASSVAPGNTIYF. In DNA, the CDR3 is TGTGCCAGCAGCGTAGCCCCTGGAAACACCATATATTTT.

The V call is TRBV18, the J call TRBJ1-1; D might be TRBD1 (5 bases). V was shortened by 4 bases and J by 5 bases, with 11 bases between the two germline ends. The germline V gene encodes CDR1 KGHSH and CDR2 LQKENI. The CDR3 contains 13 residues. The CDR3: CASSRRGDTEAFF. CDR3 bases: TGTGCCAGCTCACGAAGAGGGGATACTGAAGCTTTCTTT.

This clone came up once. V gene TRBV7-9 combines with J gene TRBJ2-7; TRBD1 agrees at 7 bases. V shed 3 bases and J 3 bases; nucleotides not matched to a gene: 2. Germline-derived CDR1 and CDR2 are SEHNR and FQNEAQ (reference sequence). The CDR3 extends over 13 amino acids. This CDR3 is CASSFSGGYEQYF. CDR3 nucleotides: TGTGCCAGCAGCTTCTCAGGGGGCTACGAGCAGTACTTC.

The V call is TRBV6-5, the J call TRBJ2-1, with 10 bases fitting TRBD2. Trimming at V came to 2 bases and at J to 6 bases, leaving 7 bases not matched to a gene. Germline CDR1 and CDR2: MNHEY and SVGAGI. This CDR3 has 16 residues. The DNA of the CDR3 is TGTGCCAGCAGTTACCAGCTAGCGGGGGCCGCCAATGAGCAGTTCTTC. It encodes CASSYQLAGAANEQFF.

This clone came up a few times. J is TRBJ1-1 and V is TRBV15; D is ambiguous. CDR3 length: 13 residues. V was cut by 4 bases and J by 4 bases, with 10 bases left in between. CDR1 and CDR2 (germline): LNHNV, YYDKDF (reference sequence). CDR3 amino acids: CATSNEEVTEAFF. The CDR3 nucleotides are TGTGCCACCAGCAATGAAGAGGTCACTGAAGCTTTCTTT.